This T cell receptor beta chain stems from a study of early T cells in non-severe SARS-CoV-2 infection (dated by TCRdb to the early 2020s). Regarding the study in general: Bulk RNA from unsorted whole blood was used for TCR sequencing, so alpha and beta chains could not be paired.

Summary of the overall study and its limitations: VDJdb matching was skewed toward anti-spike CD8 responses, so virus-specific expansions were likely underestimated and private and CD4 specificities were missed.

Library creation used 5' RACE. The run used a NextSeq 500. The TCR library protocol attached unique molecular identifiers to individual cDNA molecules to correct for sequencing error and PCR bias. Both TCR alpha and beta chains were sequenced, and tight co-correlation was observed between alpha and beta sequence abundances in each sample. The original pipeline was this. Decombinator V4 was used to annotate TCR sequences for V gene, J gene and CDR3. Expanded TCRs were defined as changing significantly between any two time points under a Poisson model with p below 0.0001. TCR abundances were normalised to the total number of TCRs sequenced in each sample and reported as counts per million. A search of VDJdb, accessed on 1 November 2021, was run for TCRs annotated to CMV, EBV and SARS-CoV-2, with TCRs annotated for multiple antigens excluded. In-frame beta chains were kept once TCRdb had trimmed the public reads at Q25 with fastp and called clones with MiXCR. Identical CDR3 protein sequences are pooled into one entry, listed with their most common genes and DNA. These V and J calls are TCRdb output, not the study's own analysis. Recorded for this sample are some 22,000 distinct CDR3 sequences; around 5% of them occurred a single time. Around 4% of the sample goes to the ten largest clones.

A case-control design nested within a healthcare worker cohort in London, UK, was used, with weekly nasopharyngeal swab PCR tests and blood sampling performed. Healthcare workers were recruited between 23 and 31 March 2020, during the week of the UK lockdown, and were followed weekly for up to about 15 weeks. This clonotype was detected only a few times. No antigen is known for it. No per-base quality is available; no much larger clone lies one base away. The sequenced sample was whole blood. The sequence was collected from an adult who was a healthcare worker with PCR-confirmed SARS-CoV-2 infection or an uninfected control (not recorded which).

The CDR3 region reads CASSHGRGGNTEAFF. The DNA sequence is as follows: TGTGCCAGCAGCCATGGCAGGGGAGGGAACACTGAAGCTTTCTTT. In this chain, TRBV7-9 is recombined with TRBJ1-1; TRBD1 is a weak D gene call, 6 bases matching. The CDR3 starts with the cysteine, ends with the phenylalanine, and has 15 residues. The CDR3 DNA has 45 bases and is translated from base 1. Per the germline V gene (reference sequence), SEHNR is the CDR1 and FQNEAQ is the CDR2. Cut back by 5 bases and 1 base, the V and J ends lie 14 bases apart.